These 17 T cell receptor beta chains originate from one sample sequenced in a study of vaccination and CD4 T cells after COVID-19. These receptors have no identified antigens. With the Oncomine TCR Beta short-read assay, DNA from cultured CD4+ T cells was sequenced. TCRdb called the PCR reads again in MiXCR, with one record for every CDR3 protein. The sample lists about 18,000 distinct CDR3 sequences, roughly 59% seen once, with 5.2% in the top ten. Treatment defined: 10-day PBMC culture with coronavirus spike peptide pools or control peptides (ViraFEST assay). Sequenced material: CD4+ T cells from blood, cultured in vitro, taken after SARS-CoV-2 vaccination. These receptors were obtained from a human donor who had recovered from COVID-19.

The chain carries TRBV6-2 or TRBV6-3 and TRBJ2-1; TRBD2 agrees at 9 bases. The CDR3 extends over 16 amino acids. Germline V gene sequence: CDR1 MNHEY, CDR2 SVGEGT. Trimming removed 6 bases from V and 8 bases from J; junction bases left unmatched: 14. The CDR3 loop reads CASSLGLAGRVDEQFF. The CDR3 coding sequence is TGTGCCAGCAGCCTAGGCCTAGCGGGGCGAGTCGATGAGCAGTTCTTC.

This clonotype was detected only a few times. The rearrangement links TRBV7-2 to TRBJ1-5; 8 nucleotides agree with TRBD1. CDR3 length equals 14 residues. J was trimmed by 4 bases and V by 1 base; bases with no gene match: 0. Germline V gives CDR1 SGHTA, CDR2 FQGNSA. The CDR3 nucleotides read TGTGCCAGCAGCTTAGACAGGGGGAATCAGCCCCAGCATTTT. Translated: CASSLDRGNQPQHF.

This clonotype was counted only a few times. This chain links TRBV20-1 with TRBJ1-5; a possible D gene is TRBD1 (6 bases). Trimming shortened V by 3 bases and J by 0 bases, and 12 bases separated the two germline ends. This CDR3 is built from 15 residues. Germline lookup yields CDR1 DFQATT and CDR2 SNEGSKA (reference sequence). The CDR3 DNA reads TGCAGTGCTAGCGAGGGGACATATAGCAATCAGCCCCAGCATTTT. Translated, it gives CSASEGTYSNQPQHF.

This clonotype has a handful of counts. V gene TRBV6-1 combines with J gene TRBJ2-5; a weak D match, TRBD1 (6 bases). Germline values: CDR1 MNHNS, CDR2 SASEGT. CDR3 length: 14 amino acids. Trimming took off 8 bases at V and 2 bases at J, with 15 bases between the two ends. DNA for the CDR3: TGTGCCAGCGGAAGGGACATGGGGCAAGAGACCCAGTACTTC. Encoded protein: CASGRDMGQETQYF.

In its sample, this clonotype was seen once. The chain has TRBV11-2 and TRBJ1-2; perhaps TRBD1 as D (5 bases). Germline-derived CDR1 and CDR2 are SGHAT and FQNNGV. The CDR3 is 13 amino acids. Trimming removed 5 bases from V and 3 bases from J, with 10 bases in between. The DNA of the CDR3 is TGTGCCAGCAGCCCCCAGGGCCACTATGGCTACACCTTC. Its protein is CASSPQGHYGYTF. The full variable domain, its missing parts supplied by reference TRBV11-2 and TRBJ1-2, is EAGVAQSPRYKIIEKRQSVAFWCNPISGHATLYWYQQILGQGPKLLIQFQNNGVVDDSQLPKDRFSAERLKGVDSTLKIQPAKLEDSAVYLCASSPQGHYGYTFGSGTRLTVV.

The CDR3 region has the DNA TGTGCCAGCAGCTTGGCGCAGGGGGGATCCTACGAGCAGTACTTC. Protein sequence: CASSLAQGGSYEQYF. This rearrangement joins TRBV7-3 to TRBJ2-7; D possibly corresponds to TRBD1 (7 bases). Trimming left V 3 bases short and J 1 base short, with 13 bases between. Germline CDR1 and CDR2: SGHTA and FQGTGA. The CDR3 totals 15 residues.

In its sample, this clonotype was seen a few times. The rearrangement links TRBV7-9 to TRBJ1-1; D is perhaps TRBD1 (5 bases). Germline assignment: CDR1 SEHNR and CDR2 FQNEAQ (reference sequence). Trimming cost V 7 bases and J 5 bases, with 20 bases left between them. This CDR3 is 15 amino acids long. The CDR3 nucleotides read TGTGCCAGCACCCAACTGGACATCTGGGAGACTGAAGCTTTCTTT. This codes for CASTQLDIWETEAFF.

There are a few counts of this clonotype. This CDR3 is CASSYTQAGGTEAFF. DNA of the CDR3: TGTGCCAGCAGTTACACCCAGGCAGGGGGCACTGAAGCTTTCTTT. The chain is built from TRBV6-5 and TRBJ1-1, with 7 nucleotides matching TRBD1. The J segment lost 4 bases and the V segment lost 2 bases, leaving 7 bases of the junction unmatched. This CDR3 comprises 15 residues. In germline, CDR1 is MNHEY, CDR2 SVGAGI.

The chain joins TRBV6-5 to TRBJ1-2; possible D gene TRBD1, 6 bases. The CDR3 is made up of 14 amino acids. Between the trimmed V and J ends, which lost 2 bases and 4 bases, there was a span of 11 bases. Germline CDR1 is MNHEY and CDR2 is SVGAGI. As DNA, the CDR3 is TGTGCCAGCAGTTACGGGGGCTTCGGCTATGGCTACACCTTC. It translates to CASSYGGFGYGYTF.

The chain recombines TRBV20-1 with TRBJ1-1; possible D gene TRBD1, 5 bases. V was pared by 0 bases and J by 6 bases, with 11 bases between. The CDR3 covers 13 residues. In germline, CDR1 is DFQATT, CDR2 SNEGSKA (reference sequence). Here the CDR3 DNA reads TGCAGTGCTAGAGATCGGAGGGGTGCTGAAGCTTTCTTT. It yields the protein CSARDRRGAEAFF.

This clonotype appeared a few times. The chain links TRBV11-1 to TRBJ2-7; D unresolved. CDR1 is SGHAT and CDR2 is FQDESV in the germline V gene (reference sequence). V lost 3 bases, J lost 5 bases, and 5 bases lay in between. The CDR3 has 11 residues. DNA for the CDR3: TGTGCCAGCAGCTTCGGCAACGAGCAGTACTTC. Amino acid sequence: CASSFGNEQYF.

This clonotype was counted a few times. V usage is TRBV10-3 and J usage is TRBJ1-2; D is perhaps TRBD1 (5 bases). Germline V CDR1 and CDR2: ENHRY, SYGVKD. This CDR3 spans 15 amino acids. The germline V and J ends were trimmed by 3 bases and 8 bases, with 19 bases remaining between them. In DNA, the CDR3 is TGTGCCATCAGTGAACCCCGGGGCCAAATAGGGGGCTACACCTTC. Its protein is CAISEPRGQIGGYTF.

This chain joins TRBV5-1 and TRBJ2-7; 12 bases line up with TRBD1. The CDR3 length is 17 residues. CDR1 and CDR2 from the germline V gene are SGHRS and YFSETQ. V trimming: 3 bases; J trimming: 5 bases; junction bases outside the gene matches: 12. The CDR3 is CASSSGTGGLSLHEQYF. The CDR3 DNA is TGCGCCAGCAGCTCCGGGACAGGGGGCTTGTCGTTGCACGAGCAGTACTTC.

J is TRBJ2-7 and V is TRBV7-2; possible D gene TRBD1, 6 bases. V shed 5 bases and J shed 3 bases, with 17 bases lying between them. This CDR3 spans 15 amino acids. In germline, CDR1 is SGHTA, CDR2 FQGNSA. The CDR3 region is CASSKQGSVVYEQYF. Here the CDR3 DNA reads TGTGCCAGCAGCAAACAGGGTAGCGTGGTCTACGAGCAGTACTTC. Based on the CDR3 plus reference TRBV7-2 and TRBJ2-7, the full variable domain is GAGVSQSPSNKVTEKGKDVELRCDPISGHTALYWYRQSLGQGLEFLIYFQGNSAPDKSGLPSDRFSAERTGGSVSTLTIQRTQQEDSAVYLCASSKQGSVVYEQYFGPGTRLTVT.

This clonotype is a singleton in its sample. The chain is built from TRBV14 and TRBJ1-5; 12 positions agree with TRBD1. J gave up 6 bases and V 4 bases, and 10 bases lay outside the gene matches. CDR1 is SGHDN, CDR2 FVKESK, per germline. There are 17 residues in the CDR3. CDR3 protein: CASSPPGQGAICQPQHF. CDR3 nucleotides: TGTGCCAGCAGCCCGCCGGGACAGGGGGCAATATGTCAGCCCCAGCATTTT. Full variable domain (missing parts from reference TRBV14 and TRBJ1-5): EAGVTQFPSHSVIEKGQTVTLRCDPISGHDNLYWYRRVMGKEIKFLLHFVKESKQDESGMPNNRFLAERTGGTYSTLKVQPAELEDSGVYFCASSPPGQGAICQPQHFGDGTRLSIL.

This clonotype showed up just once. The chain joins TRBV6-1 to TRBJ1-1; D is unclear. Between the trimmed V and J ends, which lost 6 bases and 0 bases, there was a span of 23 bases. The germline gives CDR1 MNHNS, CDR2 SASEGT. The CDR3 contains 18 residues. CDR3 sequence: CASSERGSGRSMNTEAFF. CDR3 nucleotides: TGTGCCAGCAGCGAAAGAGGGAGTGGACGGAGTATGAACACTGAAGCTTTCTTT.

This clonotype came up a few times. The chain joins TRBV7-8 to TRBJ2-4; TRBD1 is a possible D gene (5 bases). Germline V gives CDR1 SGHVS, CDR2 FQNEAQ. The CDR3 sequence is 16 residues long. V gave up 5 bases and J gave up 0 bases, with 14 bases separating them. CDR3 loop: CASSDSFSLAKNIQYF. The CDR3 DNA sequence: TGTGCCAGCAGCGACAGCTTCTCACTAGCCAAAAACATTCAGTACTTC.